The rows below give T cell receptor beta chains drawn from one sample of a study of cytomegalovirus exposure and HLA in healthy donors. The data were produced by immunoSEQ multiplex PCR, yet TCRdb's version contains in-frame clones alone and is incomplete. The sample has about 220,000 clones, about 87% seen once. The material sequenced was PBMCs. These receptors originate from a man aged 18 to 35 in good health and CMV-seronegative. Each CDR3 is given with its conserved first and last residue. The D gene is left open where the match is weak. A row's size may be missing; if present it is once, few, many or a size class.

TRBV28	TRBD1	NA	TRBJ2-7	CASNPPGQGTYEQYF	TGTGCCAGCAACCCCCCGGGACAGGGGACCTACGAGCAGTACTTC
TRBV27	NA	NA	TRBJ2-7	CASSFGGSVEQYF	TGTGCCAGCAGTTTCGGGGGTTCGGTTGAGCAGTACTTC
TRBV28	NA	few	TRBJ2-7	CASVGYEQYF	TGTGCCAGCGTCGGGTACGAGCAGTACTTC
TRBV5-1	TRBD2	NA	TRBJ2-1	CASSFGGDHNEQFF	TGCGCCAGCAGCTTTGGGGGGGACCACAATGAGCAGTTCTTC
TRBV7-8	NA	NA	TRBJ1-4	CASSFSLGTGGEKLFF	TGTGCCAGCAGCTTTTCTTTGGGTACGGGGGGCGAAAAACTGTTTTTT
TRBV29-1	NA	NA	TRBJ1-1	CSPEKEMLMAEAFF	TGCAGCCCAGAGAAGGAGATGTTAATGGCTGAAGCTTTCTTT
TRBV5-1	TRBD2	NA	TRBJ2-2	CASGYLAGAGGELFF	TGCGCCAGCGGTTATCTAGCGGGGGCCGGAGGGGAGCTGTTTTTT
TRBV7-2	TRBD1	NA	TRBJ1-3	CASSLGGTGGAGSGNTIYF	TGTGCCAGCAGCTTGGGCGGGACAGGGGGCGCGGGGTCTGGAAACACCATATATTTT
TRBV10-2	NA	once	TRBJ1-2	CASSESGGYGYTF	TGCGCCAGCAGTGAGTCAGGGGGCTATGGCTACACCTTC
TRBV5-4	NA	NA	TRBJ2-3	CASSGRGFIDTQYF	TGTGCCAGCAGCGGACGGGGGTTCATAGATACGCAGTATTTT
TRBV7-6	NA	NA	TRBJ1-5	CASSVQVDQPQHF	TGTGCCAGCAGCGTACAGGTAGATCAGCCCCAGCATTTT
TRBV5-6	NA	NA	TRBJ1-4	CASSLVGVKKLFF	TGTGCCAGCAGCTTGGTAGGGGTGAAAAAACTGTTTTTT
TRBV6-1	NA	NA	TRBJ1-5	CASSDGGSQPQHF	TGTGCCAGCAGTGATGGGGGGTCCCAGCCCCAGCATTTT
TRBV7-9	NA	NA	TRBJ1-1	CASIRYPMDTEAFF	TGTGCCAGCATTCGCTATCCTATGGACACTGAAGCTTTCTTT
TRBV10-1	TRBD2	NA	TRBJ2-2	CASSLRLAGLTGELFF	TGCGCCAGCAGCCTCAGACTAGCGGGGCTTACCGGGGAGCTGTTTTTT
TRBV28	NA	NA	TRBJ1-1	CASSLWRATEAFF	TGTGCCAGCAGTTTATGGAGAGCCACTGAAGCTTTCTTT
TRBV7-9	TRBD1	NA	TRBJ1-5	CASSSGQGNQPQHF	TGTGCCAGCAGTTCCGGACAGGGGAATCAGCCCCAGCATTTT
TRBV5-1	TRBD1	NA	TRBJ2-7	CASSPGTGLHEQYF	TGCGCCAGCAGCCCCGGGACAGGGTTACACGAGCAGTACTTC
TRBV28	NA	few	TRBJ2-3	CASGGATDTQYF	TGTGCCAGCGGGGGGGCCACGGATACGCAGTATTTT
TRBV6-5	NA	NA	TRBJ1-1	CASSYATGNEAFF	TGTGCCAGCAGTTACGCTACAGGGAATGAAGCTTTCTTT
TRBV5-1	TRBD2	NA	TRBJ2-5	CASSSGLVEETQYF	TGCGCCAGCAGCTCCGGACTAGTGGAAGAGACCCAGTACTTC
TRBV5-1	NA	NA	TRBJ1-3	CASNLGGPGNTIYF	TGCGCCAGCAACCTGGGGGGGCCTGGAAACACCATATATTTT
TRBV5-1	NA	NA	TRBJ2-3	CASSTERTDTQYF	TGCGCCAGCAGCACAGAACGGACAGATACGCAGTATTTT
TRBV6-6	NA	NA	TRBJ1-5	CASTRAGSNQPQHF	TGTGCCAGCACTAGGGCGGGAAGCAATCAGCCCCAGCATTTT
TRBV28	NA	NA	TRBJ2-6	CASSLGLGQRTSTGANVLTF	TGTGCCAGCAGTTTAGGTCTCGGACAGCGCACTTCCACTGGGGCCAACGTCCTGACTTTC
TRBV5-1	TRBD1	NA	TRBJ1-1	CASSTGQGVNTEAFF	TGCGCCAGCAGCACCGGACAGGGGGTCAACACTGAAGCTTTCTTT
TRBV6-6	NA	NA	TRBJ1-2	CASTSFLRGYGYTF	TGTGCCAGCACCTCTTTTCTGCGGGGGTATGGCTACACCTTC
TRBV27	NA	NA	TRBJ2-1	CASNLREGGEQFF	TGTGCCAGCAATTTGAGGGAAGGGGGTGAGCAGTTCTTC
TRBV6-1	NA	NA	TRBJ2-7	CASSEIPPDTSYEQYF	TGTGCCAGCAGTGAAATCCCTCCCGACACTTCCTACGAGCAGTACTTC
TRBV5-1	NA	NA	TRBJ2-7	CASSLAPLVYEQYF	TGCGCCAGCAGCTTGGCCCCGCTAGTCTACGAGCAGTACTTC
TRBV6-6	NA	NA	TRBJ2-1	CASRGDRRGPNNEQFF	TGTGCCAGCAGAGGGGACCGGCGGGGGCCCAACAATGAGCAGTTCTTC
TRBV9	NA	once	TRBJ2-5	CATSRDTKETQYF	TGTGCCACCTCTCGGGACACCAAAGAGACCCAGTACTTC
TRBV28	NA	NA	TRBJ2-7	CASSFVGVVYEQYF	TGTGCCAGCAGTTTTGTCGGGGTTGTGTACGAGCAGTACTTC
TRBV11-2	TRBD2	NA	TRBJ2-1	CASSFSGSIGEQFF	TGTGCCAGCAGCTTTAGCGGGAGTATTGGTGAGCAGTTCTTC
TRBV18	TRBD1	NA	TRBJ1-6	CASSPAGTGTSPLHF	TGTGCCAGCTCACCTGCCGGGACAGGAACTTCACCCCTCCACTTT
TRBV4-2	NA	once	TRBJ2-7	CASSLSGPDPYEQYF	TGTGCCAGCAGCCTGAGCGGGCCCGACCCCTACGAGCAGTACTTC
TRBV18	NA	NA	TRBJ2-5	CASSRIRAVQETQYF	TGTGCCAGCTCACGCATCAGGGCGGTCCAAGAGACCCAGTACTTC
TRBV6-4	NA	NA	TRBJ2-6	CASSDSSSGANVLTF	TGTGCCAGCAGTGACTCGAGCTCTGGGGCCAACGTCCTGACTTTC
TRBV7-9	NA	NA	TRBJ2-5	CASSEGDSTPQETQYF	TGTGCCAGCAGCGAAGGGGACTCAACCCCCCAAGAGACCCAGTACTTC
TRBV6-1	TRBD1	NA	TRBJ1-2	CASRGQGRGYTF	TGTGCCAGCAGGGGACAGGGTCGTGGCTACACCTTC
TRBV2	NA	NA	TRBJ2-1	CASSEAAGRVPMRYEQFF	TGTGCCAGCAGTGAAGCCGCCGGGCGGGTGCCCATGAGGTATGAGCAGTTCTTC
TRBV28	TRBD1	NA	TRBJ2-1	CASSLVGTGGYNEQFF	TGTGCCAGCAGTTTAGTCGGGACAGGGGGCTACAATGAGCAGTTCTTC
TRBV19	TRBD1	NA	TRBJ1-2	CASSPRAGGGYTF	TGTGCCAGTAGTCCCCGCGCAGGGGGTGGCTACACCTTC
TRBV7-2	NA	NA	TRBJ2-2	CASSFYETGELFF	TGTGCCAGCAGCTTCTACGAAACCGGGGAGCTGTTTTTT
TRBV19	NA	NA	TRBJ1-2	CASTRADARGNYGYTF	TGTGCCAGTACTAGGGCAGACGCGCGGGGAAACTATGGCTACACCTTC
TRBV5-1	NA	NA	TRBJ2-7	CASMLGTGGTYEQYF	TGCGCCAGCATGCTTGGTACAGGTGGAACCTACGAGCAGTACTTC
TRBV27	NA	NA	TRBJ1-2	CASRSLEGGPYYGYTF	TGTGCCAGCAGGAGTCTTGAGGGGGGGCCCTACTATGGCTACACCTTC
TRBV5-6	NA	NA	TRBJ1-1	CASSGSGGYEAFF	TGTGCCAGCAGCGGTTCAGGCGGGTATGAAGCTTTCTTT
TRBV9	TRBD2	NA	TRBJ2-7	CASSSGLAEDEQYF	TGTGCCAGCAGCTCGGGACTAGCGGAGGACGAGCAGTACTTC
TRBV9	NA	once	TRBJ2-7	CASSAHQWTEYYEQYF	TGTGCCAGCAGCGCCCACCAATGGACAGAATACTACGAGCAGTACTTC
TRBV7-9	TRBD2	NA	TRBJ2-7	CASSLTSGGLAYEQYF	TGTGCCAGCAGCTTAACTAGCGGGGGCTTGGCCTACGAGCAGTACTTC
TRBV28	NA	NA	TRBJ2-2	CASRRATGELFF	TGTGCCAGCAGGCGGGCCACCGGGGAGCTGTTTTTT
TRBV19	NA	NA	TRBJ1-1	CASIEGMNTEAFF	TGTGCCAGCATCGAGGGTATGAACACTGAAGCTTTCTTT
TRBV6-6	NA	NA	TRBJ1-5	CASRWTVQGPQHF	TGTGCCAGCAGATGGACAGTCCAAGGCCCCCAGCATTTT
TRBV6-6	NA	once	TRBJ1-2	CASSYSAGEGYTF	TGTGCCAGCAGTTACTCGGCCGGGGAGGGCTACACCTTC